This is a list of T cell receptor beta chains from one sample in a study of beta chain features in type 1 diabetes. Sequenced by immunoSEQ multiplex PCR; TCRdb stores in-frame clones only, minus some. The sample contains about 640,000 clones, around 12% of which appear only once. Sequenced sample: naive CD4+ T cells from blood. Receptors were obtained from a man aged 25-40 years with type 1 diabetes. Each CDR3 is given with its conserved first and last residue.

v_call,j_call,cdr3_aa
TRBV7-9,TRBJ1-2,CASSLSRTGNYGYTF
TRBV6-6,TRBJ1-2,CASSYGRGSGYTF
TRBV5-1,TRBJ2-7,CASSLGGGGLYEQYF
TRBV4-3,TRBJ1-2,CASSQEARPYGYTF
TRBV29-1,TRBJ1-5,CSVQDGINQPQHF
TRBV9,TRBJ1-3,CASSVVGLSGNTIYF
TRBV29-1,TRBJ1-6,CSVEVYGVRNSPLHF
TRBV9,TRBJ2-2,CASSEKTSTGELFF
TRBV7-6,TRBJ2-1,CASSFFGKRGDYNEQFF
TRBV7-2,TRBJ1-2,CASSLDSSYYGYTF
TRBV7-9,TRBJ2-1,CASSSGQGYYNEQFF
TRBV7-3,TRBJ2-2,CASSQTGSPGELFF
TRBV29-1,TRBJ1-2,CSVEEVRGSFGYTF
TRBV10-3,TRBJ2-3,CAISEPGGPDTQYF
TRBV7-7,TRBJ2-2,CASSLVRAGSTGELFF
TRBV27,TRBJ1-4,CASSLTGVGEKLFF
TRBV7-7,TRBJ2-7,CASSLGPPRRNEQYF
TRBV5-1,TRBJ1-1,CASSSPGGGTEAFF
TRBV15,TRBJ1-2,CATSRVGTYGYTF
TRBV7-3,TRBJ1-1,CASSIHRGTEAFF
TRBV19,TRBJ2-3,CASSLHRDGVSDTQYF
TRBV6-5,TRBJ1-2,CASSYSNHFNYGYTF
TRBV25-1,TRBJ2-2,CASSDSQTVNGELFF
TRBV7-2,TRBJ2-5,CASSLRLAGAQETQYF
TRBV7-2,TRBJ2-1,CASSLAQGGSYNEQFF
TRBV5-1,TRBJ2-2,CASTQGPGELFF
TRBV5-8,TRBJ2-1,CASSWAQQGPYNEQFF